Shown below are 20 T cell receptor beta chains from a single sample sequenced in a study of T cell changes during pregnancy in multiple sclerosis. Clones were sequenced by immunoSEQ multiplex PCR, and TCRdb holds only the in-frame ones, with some missing. The sample consists of about 50,000 clones, over 80% of them appearing once. The specimen comprised CD4+ T cells from peripheral blood mononuclear cells, sampled in the third trimester of pregnancy. The receptors were sampled from a female donor with multiple sclerosis, enrolled in a pregnancy study.

V usage is TRBV11-3 and J usage is TRBJ1-3, with D possibly TRBD1 on 6 matching bases. The V end lost 5 bases, the J end lost 7 bases, and 9 bases lay between the germline ends. This CDR3 spans 12 amino acids. The germline V gene encodes CDR1 SGHNT and CDR2 YENEEA. The CDR3 nucleotides are TGTGCCAGCAGCGACAGGCTGAACACCATATATTTT. Encoded protein: CASSDRLNTIYF.

V and J are TRBV28 and TRBJ2-2; 7 nucleotides match TRBD1. CDR1 is MDHEN and CDR2 is SYDVKM in the germline V gene. V gave up 6 bases and J gave up 8 bases; unmatched junction bases: 9. The CDR3 is made up of 14 amino acids. This CDR3 is CASSRDRVVGELFF. The CDR3, as DNA: TGTGCCAGCAGCCGAGACAGGGTTGTTGGGGAGCTGTTTTTT.

This sequence joins TRBV9 and TRBJ1-2; D uncertain. The V end lost 0 bases, the J end lost 3 bases, and 15 bases lay between the germline ends. Germline V gene sequence: CDR1 SGDLS, CDR2 YYNGEE. The CDR3 runs to 16 residues. The CDR3 coding sequence is TGTGCCAGCAGCGTAGCTCCCCAGGTCTCGTACTATGGCTACACCTTC. This codes for CASSVAPQVSYYGYTF.

The V gene is TRBV11-2, the J gene TRBJ2-2, with no clear D. The CDR3 is 14 amino acids. Per germline, CDR1 SGHAT and CDR2 FQNNGV. The V end was cut by 3 bases, the J end by 1 base, with 6 bases between. CDR3 sequence reads: CASSFFRNTGELFF. The DNA for the CDR3 is TGTGCCAGCAGCTTCTTTCGGAACACCGGGGAGCTGTTTTTT.

The chain recombines TRBV10-3 with TRBJ1-2; a weak D match, TRBD1 (6 bases). V lost 3 bases and J 5 bases, leaving 16 bases between the germline ends. Germline CDR1 is ENHRY and CDR2 is SYGVKD. The CDR3 loop spans 15 amino acids. The CDR3 here is CAISEAGASRYGYTF. CDR3 nucleotides: TGTGCCATCAGTGAAGCAGGGGCGTCTCGGTATGGCTACACCTTC.

The J gene is TRBJ1-2, the V gene TRBV27; TRBD1 matches 7 bases. CDR3 size: 15 residues. Per germline, CDR1 MNHEY and CDR2 SMNVEV (reference sequence). Germline trimming cut 2 bases from V and 8 bases from J; bases unmatched to any gene: 11. The CDR3 sequence: CASSLAQTGFGGYTF. The CDR3 DNA follows: TGTGCCAGCAGTTTAGCTCAGACAGGGTTTGGGGGCTACACCTTC.

The chain links TRBV18 to TRBJ2-1; 10 bases map to TRBD2. Germline V gene sequence: CDR1 KGHSH, CDR2 LQKENI. Losses at the gene ends were 4 bases for V and 6 bases for J; bases not matched to a gene: 15. The CDR3 has 18 amino acids. CDR3 bases: TGTGCCAGCTCACTAGAAACCACTGGACTAGCGGTAGCCAATGAGCAGTTCTTC. This codes for CASSLETTGLAVANEQFF. The variable domain in full, with the rest retrieved from reference TRBV18 and TRBJ2-1, is NAGVMQNPRHLVRRRGQEARLRCSPMKGHSHVYWYRQLPEEGLKFMVYLQKENIIDESGMPKERFSAEFPKEGPSILRIQQVVRGDSAAYFCASSLETTGLAVANEQFFGPGTRLTVL.

The chain couples TRBV11-3 to TRBJ1-1, with D uncertain. There are 13 residues in the CDR3. V gave up 2 bases and J gave up 0 bases, with 4 bases separating them. Germline CDR1 SGHNT, CDR2 YENEEA. CDR3 in amino acids: CASSLRVNTEAFF. The CDR3 region has the DNA TGTGCCAGCAGCTTACGGGTGAACACTGAAGCTTTCTTT. Supplemented by reference TRBV11-3 and TRBJ1-1, the full variable domain reads EAGVVQSPRYKIIEKKQPVAFWCNPISGHNTLYWYLQNLGQGPELLIRYENEEAVDDSQLPKDRFSAERLKGVDSTLKIQPAELGDSAVYLCASSLRVNTEAFFGQGTRLTVV.

The chain couples TRBV10-1 to TRBJ2-7; 12 bases are shared with TRBD1. Germline assignment: CDR1 WNHNN and CDR2 SYGVQD (reference sequence). The CDR3 extends over 15 amino acids. J was trimmed by 7 bases and V by 5 bases; bases with no gene match: 9. In DNA form, the CDR3 reads TGCGCCAGCAGTCCTCCGGGACAGGGGGCGGGGGAGCAGTACTTC. Translation: CASSPPGQGAGEQYF.

The chain couples TRBV25-1 to TRBJ2-7; TRBD2 matches 7 bases. This CDR3 has 18 amino acids. Germline V gives CDR1 MGHDK, CDR2 SYGVNS. Germline trimming cut 5 bases from V and 3 bases from J; bases unmatched to any gene: 19. The CDR3 sequence is CASSRGGASGIAHYEQYF. In nucleotides, the CDR3 is TGTGCCAGCAGTCGCGGGGGAGCTTCTGGGATCGCGCACTACGAGCAGTACTTC.

The J gene is TRBJ2-7, the V gene TRBV2; the match to TRBD1 covers 7 bases. Germline V gene sequence: CDR1 SNHLY, CDR2 FYNNEI. The CDR3 sequence is 16 residues long. The junction had 8 bases not matched to a gene; V was cut back by 0 bases and J by 3 bases. The CDR3 region is CASSEAHPRQGYEQYF. The CDR3 DNA is TGTGCCAGCAGTGAAGCGCACCCCCGACAGGGCTACGAGCAGTACTTC.

This chain connects TRBV19 to TRBJ2-7; TRBD1 aligns across 12 bases. Germline values: CDR1 LNHDA, CDR2 SQIVND (reference sequence). V was clipped by 5 bases and J by 4 bases; unmatched bases: 9. This CDR3 region has 16 residues. The CDR3 DNA is TGTGCCAGTAGTTCCCCGGGACAGGGGGCAAATTACGAGCAGTACTTC. Translation gives CASSSPGQGANYEQYF.

The rearrangement links TRBV19 to TRBJ2-5; no clear D gene. The CDR3 covers 17 residues. Trimming took 3 bases from V and 4 from J, leaving 21 bases between them. Per germline, CDR1 LNHDA and CDR2 SQIVND (reference sequence). The CDR3 bases are TGTGCCAGTAGTATGTTTGCTTCCCGCGCGTTCCCAGAGACCCAGTACTTC. This gives the protein CASSMFASRAFPETQYF.

This clone was seen a handful of times. This chain uses TRBV5-4 with TRBJ1-6; D is possibly TRBD1 (6 bases). Germline-derived CDR1 and CDR2 are SGHNT and YYREEE (reference sequence). V lost 0 bases to trimming and J lost 13 bases, with 14 bases between them. This CDR3 contains 14 residues. CDR3 bases: TGTGCCAGCAGCTTGGACAGGAGCCAGGGGCCCCTCCACTTT. Translated: CASSLDRSQGPLHF. Full variable domain (rest looked up from reference TRBV5-4 and TRBJ1-6): ETGVTQSPTHLIKTRGQQVTLRCSSQSGHNTVSWYQQALGQGPQFIFQYYREEENGRGNFPPRFSGLQFPNYSSELNVNALELDDSALYLCASSLDRSQGPLHFGNGTRLTVT.

The genes are TRBV13 and TRBJ2-4, with 8 bases identical to TRBD1. J gave up 3 bases and V 5 bases, and 12 bases lay outside the gene matches. The CDR3 consists of 17 residues. Germline CDR1 PRHDT, CDR2 FYEKMQ (reference sequence). The CDR3 nucleotides are TGTGCCAGCAGCCGGACAGGGCTGAAGTCGGACAAAAACATTCAGTACTTC. Amino acids: CASSRTGLKSDKNIQYF.

The rearrangement joins TRBV13 to TRBJ1-2, with D possibly matching TRBD1 (5 bases). CDR3 size: 16 residues. The V gene's germline CDR1 is PRHDT and CDR2 FYEKMQ (reference sequence). Trimming removed 0 bases from V and 0 bases from J, with 11 bases in between. This CDR3 is CASSLGRQNSNYGYTF. The CDR3 DNA follows: TGTGCCAGCAGCTTAGGCCGACAGAATTCTAACTATGGCTACACCTTC.

The J gene is TRBJ2-2, the V gene TRBV10-2; D may be TRBD2 (5 bases). V was shortened by 11 bases and J by 3 bases, with 19 bases between the two germline ends. The CDR3 is 15 amino acids. CDR1 and CDR2 (germline): WSHSY, SAAADI. In nucleotides, the CDR3 is TGCGCCGCCCGAAGGGAGCTAGCAGACACCGGGGAGCTGTTTTTT. Amino acids: CAARRELADTGELFF.

The chain couples TRBV6-6 to TRBJ1-4, with D unclear. Germline V gene lookup returns CDR1 MNHNY and CDR2 SVGAGI (reference sequence). V shed 2 bases and J shed 7 bases, with 11 bases lying between them. The CDR3 length is 14 residues. The CDR3 DNA reads as TGTGCCAGCAGTTACCGCGGGGAGGGTGAAAAACTGTTTTTT. It specifies CASSYRGEGEKLFF.

This clone was recorded only once. The chain employs TRBV9 and TRBJ1-3; 9 nucleotides align to TRBD1. CDR1 is SGDLS, CDR2 YYNGEE, per germline. This CDR3 contains 16 residues. The J segment lost 8 bases and the V segment lost 3 bases, leaving 12 bases of the junction unmatched. In DNA form, the CDR3 reads TGTGCCAGCAGCGCAAGAACCCGGGACAGGGCGGACACCATATATTTT. Amino acids: CASSARTRDRADTIYF.

The rearrangement links TRBV5-4 to TRBJ1-2, with 9 nucleotides matching TRBD1. CDR1 is SGHNT and CDR2 is YYREEE in the germline V gene (reference sequence). The CDR3 contains 15 residues. Trimming took 1 base from V and 10 from J; bases not matched to a gene: 11. The CDR3 sequence is CASSLRGQGLFVYTF. The CDR3 nucleotides read TGTGCCAGCAGCTTGAGAGGACAGGGGTTGTTTGTCTACACCTTC.